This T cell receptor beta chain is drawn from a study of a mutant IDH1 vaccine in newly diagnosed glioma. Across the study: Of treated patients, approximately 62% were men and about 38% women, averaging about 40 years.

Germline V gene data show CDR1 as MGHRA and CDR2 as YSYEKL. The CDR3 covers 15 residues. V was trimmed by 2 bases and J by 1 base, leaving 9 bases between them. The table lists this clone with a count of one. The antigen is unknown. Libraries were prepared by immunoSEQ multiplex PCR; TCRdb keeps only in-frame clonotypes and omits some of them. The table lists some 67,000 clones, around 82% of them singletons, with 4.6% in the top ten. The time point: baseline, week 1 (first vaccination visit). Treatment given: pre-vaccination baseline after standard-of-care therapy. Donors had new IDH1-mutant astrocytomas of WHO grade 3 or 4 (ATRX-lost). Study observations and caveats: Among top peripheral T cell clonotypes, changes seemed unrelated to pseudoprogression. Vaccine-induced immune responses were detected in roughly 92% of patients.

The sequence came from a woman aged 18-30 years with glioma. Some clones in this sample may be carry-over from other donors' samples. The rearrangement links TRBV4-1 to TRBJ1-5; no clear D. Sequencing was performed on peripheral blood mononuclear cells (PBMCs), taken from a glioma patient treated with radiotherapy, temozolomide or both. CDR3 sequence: CASSQPGKSNQPQHF. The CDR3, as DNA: TGCGCCAGCAGCCAACCCGGGAAGAGCAATCAGCCCCAGCATTTT.